The 22 T cell receptor beta chains below come from one sample, sequenced in a study of blood T cell repertoires in COVID-19. The data were produced by immunoSEQ multiplex PCR, yet TCRdb's version contains in-frame clones alone and is incomplete. The sample has 70,000 to 95,000 clones, roughly four fifths seen once. The sample taken for sequencing was peripheral blood. The receptor set was obtained from a human donor in a cohort sampled during active COVID-19.

This chain uses TRBV7-9 with TRBJ2-3; a possible D gene is TRBD2 (6 bases). The CDR3 extends over 17 amino acids. Trimming stripped 0 bases from V and 1 base from J, with 14 bases between. CDR1 is SEHNR, CDR2 FQNEAQ, per germline (reference sequence). This CDR3 is CASSLAGRRVGTDTQYF. Here the CDR3 DNA reads TGTGCCAGCAGCTTAGCGGGGCGGAGGGTTGGCACAGATACGCAGTATTTT.

V usage is TRBV30 and J usage is TRBJ1-6; D possibly corresponds to TRBD1 (6 bases). The CDR3 consists of 12 residues. Germline values: CDR1 GTSNPN, CDR2 SVGIG (reference sequence). Trimming left V 2 bases short and J 14 bases short, with 13 bases between. The CDR3 DNA sequence: TGTGCCTGGAGTACCCAGGGGCGGTCCCTCCACTTT. It specifies CAWSTQGRSLHF.

V and J are TRBV30 and TRBJ1-6; 9 bases line up with TRBD1. The CDR3 extends over 15 amino acids. The junction had 4 bases not matched to a gene; V was cut back by 0 bases and J by 7 bases. CDR1 and CDR2 (germline): GTSNPN, SVGIG (reference sequence). CDR3 DNA: TGTGCCTGGAGTGTAGGGACAGGGAGAAATTCACCCCTCCACTTT. Its protein product is CAWSVGTGRNSPLHF.

This clone was found once. This sequence joins TRBV7-2 and TRBJ2-7; 10 nucleotides agree with TRBD2. CDR3 length equals 16 residues. The germline CDR1 and CDR2 sequences are SGHTA and FQGNSA. J lost 4 bases, V lost 1 base, and 7 bases had no gene match. The CDR3 DNA sequence: TGTGCCAGCAGCTTAGGGGGGCTAGCGGGGGTTTACGAGCAGTACTTC. Translating gives CASSLGGLAGVYEQYF.

As concerns this clone: Different DNA sequences within this sample yield the same CDR3. This chain uses TRBV9 with TRBJ2-3; 7 bases map to TRBD2. Germline V lookup: CDR1 SGDLS, CDR2 YYNGEE. V was pared by 0 bases and J by 1 base, with 5 bases of the junction left unmatched. This CDR3 contains 16 residues. The CDR3, as DNA: TGTGCCAGCAGCGTAGGCGCTAGCGGACGCACAGATACGCAGTATTTT. It is translated as CASSVGASGRTDTQYF.

The count of this clone is one. The chain joins TRBV7-2 to TRBJ2-1; a possible D gene is TRBD2 (7 bases). Per germline, CDR1 SGHTA and CDR2 FQGNSA. V lost 1 base and J lost 12, with 19 bases in between. This CDR3 spans 15 amino acids. CDR3 sequence reads: CASSLVSAGASGQFF. The CDR3 nucleotides are TGTGCCAGCAGCTTAGTCTCGGCGGGGGCCTCTGGGCAGTTCTTC. The full variable domain, completed using reference TRBV7-2 and TRBJ2-1, is GAGVSQSPSNKVTEKGKDVELRCDPISGHTALYWYRQSLGQGLEFLIYFQGNSAPDKSGLPSDRFSAERTGGSVSTLTIQRTQQEDSAVYLCASSLVSAGASGQFFGPGTRLTVL.

Many counts were recorded for this clone. This chain uses TRBV6-5 with TRBJ2-4, with 7 positions matching TRBD1. The CDR3 extends over 15 amino acids. After removal of 6 bases from V and 1 base from J, the junction contained 6 bases not matched to a gene. Germline CDR1 is MNHEY and CDR2 is SVGAGI. The CDR3 region is CASRDRDEAKNIQYF. CDR3 sequence (DNA): TGTGCCAGCAGAGACAGGGACGAGGCCAAAAACATTCAGTACTTC.

This chain links TRBV5-1 with TRBJ1-2, with D possibly TRBD1 on 6 matching bases. The V gene's germline CDR1 is SGHRS and CDR2 YFSETQ. V lost 7 bases, J lost 4 bases, and 17 bases lay in between. The CDR3 spans 14 residues. CDR3 sequence: CASRSEGGAYGYTF. The CDR3 region has the DNA TGCGCCAGCCGTTCAGAGGGGGGGGCCTATGGCTACACCTTC. The full variable domain, with the rest looked up from reference TRBV5-1 and TRBJ1-2, is KAGVTQTPRYLIKTRGQQVTLSCSPISGHRSVSWYQQTPGQGLQFLFEYFSETQRNKGNFPGRFSGRQFSNSRSEMNVSTLELGDSALYLCASRSEGGAYGYTFGSGTRLTVV.

This clone was recorded a few times. This CDR3 is also generated by other DNA sequences in the sample. The rearrangement uses TRBV4-2 and TRBJ2-5, with 12 bases fitting TRBD2. CDR3 length equals 16 residues. CDR1 is LGHNA, CDR2 YNFKEQ, per germline. V was pared by 4 bases and J by 0 bases, with 3 bases of the junction left unmatched. This CDR3 reads CASSRGTSGYQETQYF. As DNA, the CDR3 is TGTGCCAGCAGCCGCGGGACTAGCGGGTACCAAGAGACCCAGTACTTC.

The V gene is TRBV12-3 or TRBV12-4, the J gene TRBJ2-7; D is unclear. The CDR3 has 12 residues. V dropped 5 bases and J dropped 6 bases, with 11 bases sitting between them. The CDR3 bases are TGTGCCAGCAGTAATCAGTGGCTCGAGCAGTACTTC. Its protein is CASSNQWLEQYF.

The chain has TRBV10-3 and TRBJ2-3, with 7 bases identical to TRBD1. There are 13 residues in the CDR3. CDR1 and CDR2 (germline): ENHRY, SYGVKD. Germline trimming cut 2 bases from V and 7 bases from J; bases unmatched to any gene: 3. The CDR3 bases are TGTGCCATCAGTGAGGTACAGGGGAATACGCAGTATTTT. It encodes CAISEVQGNTQYF.

This clone was observed once. The chain uses TRBV5-1 and TRBJ1-1; 7 nucleotides line up with TRBD1. CDR3 size: 14 residues. The V gene end was trimmed by 2 bases and the J gene end by 2 bases; junction bases not matched to a gene: 3. Germline values: CDR1 SGHRS, CDR2 YFSETQ. The CDR3 reads CASSFQGGNTEAFF. In nucleotides, the CDR3 is TGCGCCAGCAGCTTCCAGGGGGGAAACACTGAAGCTTTCTTT.

This chain joins TRBV19 and TRBJ1-2, with a tentative D call TRBD1 (5 bases). Germline CDR1 is LNHDA and CDR2 is SQIVND (reference sequence). Trimming pared 6 bases from V and 2 bases from J, leaving 10 bases between. This CDR3 is built from 13 residues. The CDR3 DNA follows: TGTGCCAGTAGACCGACAGAGAACTATGGCTACACCTTC. Translation: CASRPTENYGYTF. The full variable domain, its missing parts supplied by reference TRBV19 and TRBJ1-2, is DGGITQSPKYLFRKEGQNVTLSCEQNLNHDAMYWYRQDPGQGLRLIYYSQIVNDFQKGDIAEGYSVSREKKESFPLTVTSAQKNPTAFYLCASRPTENYGYTFGSGTRLTVV.

The gene calls are TRBV12-3 or TRBV12-4 and TRBJ1-6, with 7 bases identical to TRBD1. Trimming at V came to 2 bases and at J to 9 bases, leaving 1 base not matched to a gene. This CDR3 has 13 amino acids. The CDR3 DNA reads TGTGCCAGCAGTTTAAACAGGGGTTCACCCCTCCACTTT. Amino acid sequence: CASSLNRGSPLHF.

The chain is built from TRBV7-9 and TRBJ2-2; no reliable D call. From germline, CDR1 is SEHNR and CDR2 FQNEAQ (reference sequence). Trimming removed 5 bases at V and 1 base at J, with 11 bases between. The CDR3 contains 15 residues. In nucleotides, the CDR3 is TGTGCCAGCAGCCCCCTCAGGTGGAACACCGGGGAGCTGTTTTTT. This encodes CASSPLRWNTGELFF.

The chain has TRBV10-2 and TRBJ1-5; 10 bases fit TRBD1. CDR1 and CDR2 from the germline V gene are WSHSY and SAAADI. The CDR3 runs to 14 residues. After removal of 6 bases from V and 7 bases from J, the junction contained 6 bases not matched to a gene. CDR3 nucleotides: TGCGCCAGCAGGGGACAGGGGCAGGGACAGCCCCAGCATTTT. Translating it yields CASRGQGQGQPQHF.

V usage is TRBV20-1 and J usage is TRBJ2-5, with 7 positions matching TRBD2. Germline trimming cut 3 bases from V and 1 base from J; bases unmatched to any gene: 8. This CDR3 region has 15 residues. Germline V gene sequence: CDR1 DFQATT, CDR2 SNEGSKA (reference sequence). The DNA of the CDR3 is TGCAGTGCTAGTCGGGCTAGCGGATTCCAAGAGACCCAGTACTTC. Translated, it gives CSASRASGFQETQYF.

V gene TRBV27 combines with J gene TRBJ1-1; the D gene is possibly TRBD1 (5 bases). Per the germline V gene, CDR1 is MNHEY and CDR2 is SMNVEV (reference sequence). This CDR3 is 15 amino acids long. Trimming cost V 7 bases and J 1 base, with 16 bases left between them. Here the CDR3 DNA reads TGTGCCAGCATCCGAGCGGGACGCCCGAACACTGAAGCTTTCTTT. Its translation is CASIRAGRPNTEAFF.

The J gene is TRBJ1-1, the V gene TRBV10-3; D is ambiguous. Germline values: CDR1 ENHRY, CDR2 SYGVKD. The CDR3 loop spans 12 amino acids. V lost 3 bases and J lost 8, with 10 bases in between. Here the CDR3 reads CAISDTQREAFF. The CDR3 DNA sequence: TGTGCCATCAGTGATACCCAGAGGGAAGCTTTCTTT.

The CDR3: CASSPGGYNSPLHF. CDR3 nucleotides: TGCGCCAGCAGCCCCGGGGGCTATAATTCACCCCTCCACTTT. The V and J genes are TRBV4-3 and TRBJ1-6, with TRBD1 as a possible D gene (5 bases). Trimming stripped 4 bases from V and 3 bases from J, with 7 bases between. The CDR3 spans 14 residues. The germline CDR1 and CDR2 sequences are LGHNA and YSLEER.

The J gene is TRBJ2-3, the V gene TRBV6-5, with 9 bases fitting TRBD1. Germline CDR1 is MNHEY and CDR2 is SVGAGI. V lost 6 bases to trimming and J lost 4 bases; unmatched junction nucleotides: 2. CDR3 size: 13 residues. CDR3 sequence: CASRDRGADTQYF. The CDR3 DNA reads TGTGCCAGCAGGGACAGGGGCGCAGATACGCAGTATTTT.

The chain employs TRBV30 and TRBJ1-2; D gene uncertain. This CDR3 contains 13 residues. From germline, CDR1 is GTSNPN and CDR2 SVGIG (reference sequence). V shed 0 bases and J shed 6 bases, with 11 bases lying between them. The CDR3 spells CAWSVTHANGYTF. CDR3 in DNA: TGTGCCTGGAGTGTAACTCATGCGAATGGCTACACCTTC. Looking up the rest from reference TRBV30 and TRBJ1-2 gives the full variable domain: SQTIHQWPATLVQPVGSPLSLECTVEGTSNPNLYWYRQAAGRGLQLLFYSVGIGQISSEVPQNLSASRPQDRQFILSSKKLLLSDSGFYLCAWSVTHANGYTFGSGTRLTVV.